The entry that follows covers one T cell receptor beta chain sequence. Its target is not known. The V and J ends lost 1 base and 2 bases respectively, with 9 bases between them. CDR3 length: 14 residues. Per the germline V gene, CDR1 is SGHRS and CDR2 is YFSETQ. The study ran its PCR with 60 Vbeta and 13 Jbeta primers. The table came from immunoSEQ multiplex PCR; TCRdb's copy has only in-frame clones and leaves some out. Its listing shows about 72,000 clones. This record belongs to a study of cytomegalovirus exposure and HLA in healthy donors. Study conclusions and caveats: In a later analysis, TCR association rates varied by HLA locus: DRB1 most, HLA-C fewest.

Sequenced material: PBMCs. This TCR derives from a man aged 35-49 years in good health and CMV-seronegative. The chain has TRBV5-1 and TRBJ2-5, with a tentative D call TRBD1 (5 bases). CDR3 residues: CASSLIQGQETQYF. The CDR3 DNA is TGCGCCAGCAGCTTGATTCAGGGACAAGAGACCCAGTACTTC.